The rows below give T cell receptor beta chains drawn from one sample of a study of cytomegalovirus exposure and HLA in healthy donors. Method: immunoSEQ multiplex PCR; TCRdb's copy keeps in-frame clones and lacks some. This table holds roughly 120,000 clones, over 75% found once. The sample comprised PBMCs. Source of these receptors: a man aged 18 to 29 in good health and CMV-seropositive. Both conserved end residues are part of each CDR3. D genes are given only for firm matches. A row's size may be missing; if present it is once, few, many or a size class.

CDR3 | DNA | D | J | size | V
CATSRDKGQGKEQYF | TGTGCCACCAGCAGAGATAAAGGACAGGGCAAAGAGCAGTACTTC | TRBD1 | TRBJ2-7 | - | TRBV15
CASSLAGTTEKLFF | TGTGCCAGCAGCTTAGCAGGGACAACTGAAAAACTGTTTTTT | - | TRBJ1-4 | - | TRBV11-3
CASSYSSLGTLYGYTF | TGTGCCAGCAGTTACTCAAGTTTGGGGACATTATATGGCTACACCTTC | - | TRBJ1-2 | - | TRBV6-5
CAWGGWSGSGGRNTGELFF | TGTGCCTGGGGGGGCTGGTCGGGTAGCGGGGGCCGGAACACCGGGGAGCTGTTTTTT | TRBD2 | TRBJ2-2 | - | TRBV30
CASSVQGYGYTF | TGTGCCAGCAGCGTCCAGGGCTATGGCTACACCTTC | - | TRBJ1-2 | - | TRBV9
CASRVTGADGYTF | TGTGCCAGCAGGGTGACAGGGGCGGATGGCTACACCTTC | TRBD1 | TRBJ1-2 | - | TRBV2
CASSLVLAETYEQYF | TGCGCCAGCAGCTTGGTACTAGCGGAGACATACGAGCAGTACTTC | TRBD2 | TRBJ2-7 | - | TRBV5-1
CATSRGSRGRQPQHF | TGTGCCACCAGCAGAGGATCCAGGGGGCGTCAGCCCCAGCATTTT | TRBD1 | TRBJ1-5 | - | TRBV15
CASTGGAHQPQHF | TGTGCCAGTACGGGCGGGGCCCATCAGCCCCAGCATTTT | - | TRBJ1-5 | - | TRBV6-5
CASSARTGNYGYTF | TGTGCCAGCAGCGCGAGGACAGGGAACTATGGCTACACCTTC | TRBD1 | TRBJ1-2 | - | TRBV6-6
CSVDTGTGNTEAFF | TGCAGCGTTGATACAGGGACAGGGAACACTGAAGCTTTCTTT | TRBD1 | TRBJ1-1 | - | TRBV29-1
CSVGGGTGGSFEKLFF | TGCAGCGTCGGGGGAGGGACAGGGGGTAGTTTTGAAAAACTGTTTTTT | TRBD1 | TRBJ1-4 | - | TRBV29-1
CASSLVVPASGAYNEQFF | TGCGCCAGCAGCTTGGTTGTCCCGGCTAGCGGGGCCTACAATGAGCAGTTCTTC | TRBD2 | TRBJ2-1 | - | TRBV5-1
CASSRLADPYNEQFF | TGTGCCAGCAGCCGACTAGCGGACCCTTACAATGAGCAGTTCTTC | TRBD2 | TRBJ2-1 | - | TRBV27
CASRYVRGNTEAFF | TGTGCTAGCAGGTACGTCAGGGGCAACACTGAAGCTTTCTTT | - | TRBJ1-1 | - | TRBV28
CASSTTGQGVYGYTF | TGTGCCAGCAGCACTACGGGACAGGGCGTCTATGGCTACACCTTC | TRBD1 | TRBJ1-2 | - | TRBV9
CASSQWTSGNFEQYF | TGTGCCAGCAGTCAATGGACTAGCGGGAACTTCGAGCAGTACTTC | TRBD2 | TRBJ2-7 | - | TRBV6-1
CASSLRGGEKLFF | TGTGCCAGCAGCCTAAGAGGTGGGGAAAAACTGTTTTTT | - | TRBJ1-4 | - | TRBV13
CASSLGAGQGDQPQHF | TGCGCCAGCAGCTTGGGGGCTGGACAGGGTGATCAGCCCCAGCATTTT | TRBD1 | TRBJ1-5 | few | TRBV5-1
CASSQSPGTSGGSYNEQFF | TGTGCCAGCAGCCAATCCCCCGGGACTAGCGGGGGGTCCTACAATGAGCAGTTCTTC | TRBD2 | TRBJ2-1 | - | TRBV4-2
CAWRYGNSGNTIYF | TGTGCCTGGAGATACGGTAACTCTGGAAACACCATATATTTT | - | TRBJ1-3 | - | TRBV30
CASSQAQGFREQYF | TGTGCCAGCAGCCAAGCACAGGGGTTTCGCGAGCAGTACTTC | TRBD1 | TRBJ2-7 | - | TRBV28
CASSQPVPGAGSGTKAYEQYF | TGCGCCAGCAGTCAACCCGTCCCTGGGGCGGGTAGCGGGACGAAGGCCTACGAGCAGTACTTC | TRBD2 | TRBJ2-7 | - | TRBV23-1
CASSLAVAGVVHNEQFF | TGTGCCAGCAGCTTGGCGGTAGCGGGAGTCGTCCACAATGAGCAGTTCTTC | TRBD2 | TRBJ2-1 | - | TRBV5-6
CASSLFGSSGANVLTF | TGCGCCAGCAGCTTGTTCGGGTCGTCTGGGGCCAACGTCCTGACTTTC | - | TRBJ2-6 | once | TRBV5-1
CASSSLGLSYEQYF | TGTGCCAGCAGCTCCCTGGGGCTCTCCTACGAGCAGTACTTC | - | TRBJ2-7 | - | TRBV7-2
CASSESLAGVDTQYF | TGTGCCAGCAGTGAATCACTAGCGGGGGTGGATACGCAGTATTTT | TRBD2 | TRBJ2-3 | - | TRBV25-1
CAISESEASGSNEQFF | TGTGCCATCAGTGAGTCGGAGGCTAGCGGGAGTAATGAGCAGTTCTTC | TRBD2 | TRBJ2-1 | - | TRBV10-3
CASRRDRTRSGANGLTF | TGTGCCAGCAGGCGGGACAGGACCCGCTCTGGGGCCAACGGCCTGACTTTC | TRBD1 | TRBJ2-6 | - | TRBV19
CASSLGGGGRETDTQYF | TGTGCCAGCAGCTTAGGGGGTGGTGGGAGAGAGACAGATACGCAGTATTTT | - | TRBJ2-3 | - | TRBV7-8
CASSLEQNTGELFF | TGTGCCAGCAGCTTAGAACAGAACACCGGGGAGCTGTTTTTT | - | TRBJ2-2 | - | TRBV7-9
CASSLLGGGTGELFF | TGTGCCAGCAGCTTATTGGGGGGAGGAACCGGGGAGCTGTTTTTT | - | TRBJ2-2 | - | TRBV7-3
CASSIDYEQYF | TGTGCCAGCTCAATAGACTACGAGCAGTACTTC | - | TRBJ2-7 | - | TRBV25-1
CASSVAGQESYEQYF | TGTGCCAGCAGCGTAGCTGGGCAGGAATCCTACGAGCAGTACTTC | - | TRBJ2-7 | - | TRBV9
CASRGLADRADTQYF | TGTGCCAGCAGGGGACTAGCGGATAGGGCAGATACGCAGTATTTT | TRBD2 | TRBJ2-3 | - | TRBV9
CSVGPRGSYGYTF | TGCAGCGTAGGACCCCGGGGGAGCTATGGCTACACCTTC | - | TRBJ1-2 | - | TRBV29-1
CASSQMGGVRNSPLHF | TGTGCCAGCAGCCAGATGGGGGGTGTAAGGAATTCACCCCTCCACTTT | - | TRBJ1-6 | few | TRBV7-8
CAWSKYPTGLNTEAFF | TGTGCCTGGAGTAAATACCCGACAGGGCTGAACACTGAAGCTTTCTTT | TRBD1 | TRBJ1-1 | - | TRBV30
CASSGDRASTTDTQYF | TGTGCCAGCAGTGGGGACAGGGCCTCGACCACAGATACGCAGTATTTT | TRBD1 | TRBJ2-3 | few | TRBV25-1
CASSQERHFF | TGCGCCAGCAGCCAAGAACGACATTTCTTT | - | TRBJ1-1 | once | TRBV4-1
CASSYTLLAGGTDTQYF | TGTGCCAGCTCTTACACCTTACTAGCGGGAGGAACAGATACGCAGTATTTT | TRBD2 | TRBJ2-3 | - | TRBV18
CASSLSWGGETQYF | TGTGCCAGCAGTTTATCCTGGGGGGGAGAGACCCAGTACTTC | TRBD2 | TRBJ2-5 | - | TRBV28
CASSARSGANVLTF | TGTGCCAGCAGTGCCCGCTCTGGGGCCAACGTCCTGACTTTC | - | TRBJ2-6 | - | TRBV25-1
CASSLLGAVTYEQYF | TGTGCCAGCAGTCTTTTAGGGGCGGTGACCTACGAGCAGTACTTC | - | TRBJ2-7 | - | TRBV28
CASSTDPQNYGYTF | TGTGCCAGCAGCACAGACCCCCAAAACTATGGCTACACCTTC | - | TRBJ1-2 | - | TRBV27
CASSVVAGGTEAFF | TGTGCCAGCAGCGTAGTGGCCGGGGGCACTGAAGCTTTCTTT | - | TRBJ1-1 | few | TRBV9
CASSQDLRGFYGYTF | TGTGCCAGCAGCCAAGATTTAAGGGGATTCTATGGCTACACCTTC | - | TRBJ1-2 | - | TRBV14
CASGLVSSGNGYTF | TGTGCTAGTGGTTTGGTATCCTCAGGAAATGGCTACACCTTC | - | TRBJ1-2 | - | TRBV12-5